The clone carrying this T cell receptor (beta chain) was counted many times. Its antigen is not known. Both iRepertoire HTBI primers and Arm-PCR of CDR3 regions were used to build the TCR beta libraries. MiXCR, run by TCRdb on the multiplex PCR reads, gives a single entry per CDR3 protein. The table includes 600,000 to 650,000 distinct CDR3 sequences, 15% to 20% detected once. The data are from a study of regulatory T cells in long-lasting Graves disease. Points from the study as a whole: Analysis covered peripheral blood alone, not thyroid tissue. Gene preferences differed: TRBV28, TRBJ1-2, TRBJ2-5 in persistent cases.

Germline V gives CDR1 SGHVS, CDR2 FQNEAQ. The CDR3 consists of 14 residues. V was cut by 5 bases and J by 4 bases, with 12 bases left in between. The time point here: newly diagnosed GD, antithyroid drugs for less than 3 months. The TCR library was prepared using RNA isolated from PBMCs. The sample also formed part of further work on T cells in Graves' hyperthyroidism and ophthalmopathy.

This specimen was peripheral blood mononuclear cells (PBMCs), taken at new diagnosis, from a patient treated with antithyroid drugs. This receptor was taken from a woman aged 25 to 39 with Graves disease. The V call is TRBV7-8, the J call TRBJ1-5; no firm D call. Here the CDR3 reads CASSPGPWNQPQHF. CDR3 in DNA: TGTGCCAGCAGCCCCGGACCCTGGAATCAGCCCCAGCATTTT.